The 32 T cell receptor beta chains below all came from one sample that was sequenced in a study of B cell selection in AIRE deficiency. TCRdb keeps only in-frame clones here, not all; method: immunoSEQ multiplex PCR. The table records 1,000 or so clones, roughly 82% of them present only once. Conventional CD4 T cells were sorted as CD4+CD127+ cells. The sample consisted of conventional CD4+ T cells sorted from PBMCs. These receptors originate from a human donor with AIRE deficiency.

This clone was counted once. The genes are TRBV27 and TRBJ1-3; the D is unclear. Germline assignment: CDR1 MNHEY and CDR2 SMNVEV (reference sequence). Deletions cut 4 bases from V and 4 bases from J, with 11 bases between. The CDR3 sequence is 14 residues long. DNA for the CDR3: TGTGCCAGCAGTTCCAAGGTAGCAGGAAACACCATATATTTT. It codes for CASSSKVAGNTIYF.

This clone came up a few times. The CDR3 loop is CASSQDERAPLHF. The DNA of the CDR3 is TGCGCCAGCAGCCAAGACGAGAGGGCACCCCTCCACTTT. The chain uses TRBV4-3 and TRBJ1-6, with D unresolved. The V and J ends lost 0 bases and 11 bases respectively, with 8 bases between them. The CDR3 contains 13 residues. CDR1 LGHNA and CDR2 YSLEER come from the germline V gene.

This clone was observed a single time. This chain links TRBV5-1 with TRBJ2-1; a possible D gene is TRBD1 (5 bases). The germline CDR1 and CDR2 sequences are SGHRS and YFSETQ. Trimming took off 0 bases at V and 0 bases at J, with 10 bases between the two ends. There are 16 residues in the CDR3. The CDR3 region has the DNA TGCGCCAGCAGCTTGGATGGCGACAGCTCCTACAATGAGCAGTTCTTC. It specifies CASSLDGDSSYNEQFF.

The rearrangement links TRBV7-9 to TRBJ2-3; TRBD1 matches 8 bases. Trimming removed 4 bases from V and 5 bases from J; junction bases left unmatched: 5. CDR1 and CDR2 from the germline V gene are SEHNR and FQNEAQ (reference sequence). CDR3 length equals 14 residues. CDR3 amino acids: CASSSTGVEDTQYF. The CDR3 DNA reads TGTGCCAGCAGCTCGACAGGGGTGGAAGATACGCAGTATTTT. The full variable domain, completed using reference TRBV7-9 and TRBJ2-3, is DTGVSQNPRHKITKRGQNVTFRCDPISEHNRLYWYRQTLGQGPEFLTYFQNEAQLEKSRLLSDRFSAERPKGSFSTLEIQRTEQGDSAMYLCASSSTGVEDTQYFGPGTRLTVL.

The chain uses TRBV2 and TRBJ1-4, with 9 positions matching TRBD1. The ends lost 8 bases at V and 1 base at J; junction bases unmatched: 5. This CDR3 is 15 amino acids long. Germline V gene data show CDR1 as SNHLY and CDR2 as FYNNEI. CDR3 region: CASGPGQGTNEKLFF. CDR3 DNA sequence: TGTGCCAGCGGGCCGGGACAGGGAACTAATGAAAAACTGTTTTTT.

The chain recombines TRBV5-1 with TRBJ2-7; TRBD2 aligns across 10 bases. This CDR3 spans 18 amino acids. Trimming removed 4 bases from V and 7 bases from J; junction bases left unmatched: 20. Germline V CDR1 and CDR2: SGHRS, YFSETQ. This CDR3 reads CASSRSPFRLAGDGEQYF. The CDR3 DNA reads as TGCGCCAGCAGCCGGAGCCCCTTTAGGCTAGCGGGAGATGGAGAGCAGTACTTC.

In nucleotides, the CDR3 is TGTGCCAGCAGTTACTCCCGACAGGGCGTACACGAGCAGTACTTC. Amino acids: CASSYSRQGVHEQYF. The gene calls are TRBV6-6 and TRBJ2-7; 7 bases match TRBD1. The CDR3 has 15 residues. Losses at the gene ends were 0 bases for V and 5 bases for J; bases not matched to a gene: 7. CDR1 MNHNY and CDR2 SVGAGI come from the germline V gene (reference sequence).

The chain links TRBV7-2 to TRBJ2-1; 9 bases fit TRBD2. The CDR3 covers 14 residues. Germline V gene sequence: CDR1 SGHTA, CDR2 FQGNSA. After removal of 4 bases from V and 9 bases from J, the junction contained 7 bases not matched to a gene. CDR3 nucleotide sequence: TGTGCCAGCAGCTCCCCACTAGCGGGTAGTGAGCAGTTCTTC. Its translation is CASSSPLAGSEQFF.

This sequence joins TRBV27 and TRBJ1-1; a weak D match, TRBD1 (5 bases). The CDR3 has 14 residues. V was clipped by 7 bases and J by 5 bases, with 17 bases between them. Germline V gene data show CDR1 as MNHEY and CDR2 as SMNVEV (reference sequence). CDR3 in DNA: TGTGCCAGCAACCCTTACGGGGGAGGAACTGAAGCTTTCTTT. Translating it yields CASNPYGGGTEAFF.

This clone was seen only a few times. The V gene is TRBV30, the J gene TRBJ1-4; D gene unclear. The CDR3 totals 16 residues. V was pared by 2 bases and J by 4 bases, with 17 bases between. Germline lookup yields CDR1 GTSNPN and CDR2 SVGIG (reference sequence). CDR3 bases: TGTGCCTGGAGTCCCCCCGCCGGGCTTGGTAATGAAAAACTGTTTTTT. It yields the protein CAWSPPAGLGNEKLFF.

CDR3 protein: CASSQEKFGGLKLRTEAFF. The CDR3 DNA follows: TGCGCCAGCAGCCAAGAAAAATTCGGGGGGCTCAAGCTAAGGACTGAAGCTTTCTTT. The J gene is TRBJ1-1, the V gene TRBV4-1; the D gene is possibly TRBD1 (6 bases). Germline V gene data show CDR1 as MGHRA and CDR2 as YSYEKL. V lost 0 bases to trimming and J lost 5 bases, with 25 bases between them. CDR3 length equals 19 residues.

This clone was recorded a few times. The genes are TRBV5-6 and TRBJ1-1; D gene uncertain. Germline V CDR1 and CDR2: SGHDT, YYEEEE. Trimming shortened V by 9 bases and J by 5 bases, and 17 bases separated the two germline ends. This CDR3 contains 13 residues. The CDR3 coding sequence is TGTGCCACCTTACGGAGGGAGAGTACTGAAGCTTTCTTT. Its protein is CATLRRESTEAFF.

The chain couples TRBV7-9 to TRBJ2-7, with D uncertain. From germline, CDR1 is SEHNR and CDR2 FQNEAQ (reference sequence). Trimming left V 5 bases short and J 2 bases short, with 16 bases between. The CDR3 is made up of 15 amino acids. This CDR3 is CASSPPSNLPYEQYF. The DNA of the CDR3 is TGTGCCAGCAGCCCCCCTTCTAACCTTCCCTACGAGCAGTACTTC.

This clone has only one observation. The rearrangement links TRBV11-2 to TRBJ2-4; D not certain. Germline loops: CDR1 SGHAT, CDR2 FQNNGV. V lost 4 bases to trimming and J lost 4 bases, with 8 bases between them. CDR3 length equals 13 residues. The CDR3 loop is CASSSARKNIQYF. The CDR3 nucleotides are TGTGCCAGCAGCTCAGCGCGTAAAAACATTCAGTACTTC.

The chain carries TRBV6-5 and TRBJ2-7, with 7 bases fitting TRBD1. After removal of 0 bases from V and 5 bases from J, the junction contained 7 bases not matched to a gene. This CDR3 contains 15 residues. Germline V gives CDR1 MNHEY, CDR2 SVGAGI. The CDR3 coding sequence is TGTGCCAGCAGTTACTCCCGACAGGGCGTACACGAGCAGTACTTC. The encoded protein is CASSYSRQGVHEQYF.

The rearrangement joins TRBV2 to TRBJ1-1; a possible D gene is TRBD1 (5 bases). Trimming took 4 bases from V and 0 from J, leaving 12 bases between them. The CDR3 is made up of 15 amino acids. CDR1 is SNHLY and CDR2 is FYNNEI in the germline V gene. Here the CDR3 DNA reads TGTGCCAGCAGTGGAAGACAGCGCGTGAACACTGAAGCTTTCTTT. It yields the protein CASSGRQRVNTEAFF.

V and J are TRBV28 and TRBJ1-4; 9 bases fit TRBD1. With V trimmed by 10 bases and J by 8 bases, 11 bases remained unmatched. Germline assignment: CDR1 MDHEN and CDR2 SYDVKM. There are 14 residues in the CDR3. The CDR3 is CANLGRDRDEKLFF. The CDR3 DNA is TGTGCCAACTTAGGCCGGGACAGGGACGAAAAACTGTTTTTT.

This clone has a handful of counts. This chain joins TRBV25-1 and TRBJ1-1; TRBD1 matches 9 bases. With V trimmed by 1 base and J by 10 bases, 4 bases remained unmatched. Germline V gives CDR1 MGHDK, CDR2 SYGVNS. The CDR3 sequence is 13 residues long. In DNA form, the CDR3 reads TGTGCCAGCAGTGAATGGACAGGGGAGGGAGCTTTCTTT. Translated, it gives CASSEWTGEGAFF.

The genes are TRBV28 and TRBJ2-7; D may be TRBD1 or TRBD2 (6 bases each). CDR1 and CDR2 from the germline V gene are MDHEN and SYDVKM. This CDR3 region has 15 residues. The germline V and J ends were trimmed by 6 bases and 1 base, with 16 bases remaining between them. As DNA, the CDR3 is TGTGCCAGCAGCTTAAGGGGGGAGCCTTCCTACGAGCAGTACTTC. Protein product: CASSLRGEPSYEQYF.

V and J are TRBV6-5 and TRBJ1-1; D gene ambiguous. The CDR3 contains 12 residues. Germline V gene data show CDR1 as MNHEY and CDR2 as SVGAGI. V was pared by 6 bases and J by 8 bases, with 13 bases between. This CDR3 reads CASSEPTSEAFF. CDR3 in DNA: TGTGCCAGCAGCGAGCCGACCAGCGAAGCTTTCTTT.

V is TRBV4-3 and J is TRBJ1-1, with TRBD1 matching 7 bases. V lost 4 bases to trimming and J lost 6 bases; unmatched junction nucleotides: 11. The CDR3 is 15 residues long. From germline, CDR1 is LGHNA and CDR2 YSLEER. The CDR3 region is CASSPGDREVAEAFF. The CDR3 nucleotides read TGCGCCAGCAGCCCGGGAGACAGGGAGGTGGCTGAAGCTTTCTTT.

The chain recombines TRBV7-3 with TRBJ2-1, with 12 bases aligning to TRBD2. The J segment lost 0 bases and the V segment lost 4 bases, leaving 7 bases of the junction unmatched. The CDR3 extends over 18 amino acids. Germline lookup yields CDR1 SGHTA and CDR2 FQGTGA. CDR3: CASSSQGLAGSSYNEQFF. In DNA form, the CDR3 reads TGTGCCAGCAGCTCCCAAGGACTAGCGGGGTCCTCCTACAATGAGCAGTTCTTC.

The V call is TRBV7-2, the J call TRBJ2-5, with D unresolved. The V gene's germline CDR1 is SGHTA and CDR2 FQGNSA. V was clipped by 1 base and J by 0 bases, with 9 bases between them. The CDR3 spans 15 residues. The DNA for the CDR3 is TGTGCCAGCAGCTTAGGAGTGGGGTACCAAGAGACCCAGTACTTC. This codes for CASSLGVGYQETQYF.

The chain links TRBV4-3 to TRBJ1-6; 9 bases are shared with TRBD1. Germline-derived CDR1 and CDR2 are LGHNA and YSLEER. V shed 4 bases and J 9 bases; nucleotides not matched to a gene: 7. This CDR3 region has 15 residues. CDR3 loop: CASSPETGGGSPLHF. Here the CDR3 DNA reads TGCGCCAGCAGCCCAGAGACAGGGGGAGGTTCACCCCTCCACTTT.

The rearrangement joins TRBV5-1 to TRBJ1-1; tentatively, D is TRBD1 (6 bases). The CDR3 is 17 residues long. Trimming cost V 1 base and J 7 bases, with 23 bases left between them. Looked up from germline, CDR1 is SGHRS and CDR2 is YFSETQ. CDR3 nucleotide sequence: TGCGCCAGCAGCTTGCTCTTGGGCGTGGGGGCTGGGGTTGAAGCTTTCTTT. Residues: CASSLLLGVGAGVEAFF. The entire variable domain, with the rest obtained from reference TRBV5-1 and TRBJ1-1, is as follows: KAGVTQTPRYLIKTRGQQVTLSCSPISGHRSVSWYQQTPGQGLQFLFEYFSETQRNKGNFPGRFSGRQFSNSRSEMNVSTLELGDSALYLCASSLLLGVGAGVEAFFGQGTRLTVV.

This rearrangement joins TRBV28 to TRBJ2-7; D unclear. The CDR3 covers 12 residues. CDR1 is MDHEN, CDR2 SYDVKM, per germline. Trimming took 8 bases from V and 0 from J, leaving 8 bases between them. CDR3 DNA: TGTGCCAGCGATTCGGTCTCCTACGAGCAGTACTTC. Protein sequence: CASDSVSYEQYF.

In regard to this clone: Other DNA sequences within the sample encode an identical CDR3. The chain couples TRBV28 to TRBJ1-1; D is perhaps TRBD1 (5 bases). V shed 8 bases and J shed 4 bases, with 20 bases lying between them. Germline assignment: CDR1 MDHEN and CDR2 SYDVKM. This CDR3 spans 15 amino acids. The CDR3 is CASVPPEGILTEAFF. CDR3 sequence (DNA): TGTGCCAGCGTTCCCCCCGAGGGGATCCTCACTGAAGCTTTCTTT.

The chain joins TRBV19 to TRBJ1-2, with D unclear. Germline loops: CDR1 LNHDA, CDR2 SQIVND (reference sequence). V lost 3 bases, J lost 9 bases, and 14 bases lay in between. The CDR3 totals 13 residues. The DNA of the CDR3 is TGTGCCAGTAGTATGCAATCCTTAGAGAGCTACACCTTC. This translates into CASSMQSLESYTF.

This clone was detected a few times. This rearrangement joins TRBV18 to TRBJ1-1; D remains ambiguous. CDR1 is KGHSH, CDR2 LQKENI, per germline. Trimming pared 3 bases from V and 5 bases from J, leaving 10 bases between. The CDR3 spans 13 residues. The CDR3 spells CASSPRVETEAFF. CDR3 bases: TGTGCCAGCTCACCTCGGGTCGAAACTGAAGCTTTCTTT. The whole variable domain, remainder taken from reference TRBV18 and TRBJ1-1, is NAGVMQNPRHLVRRRGQEARLRCSPMKGHSHVYWYRQLPEEGLKFMVYLQKENIIDESGMPKERFSAEFPKEGPSILRIQQVVRGDSAAYFCASSPRVETEAFFGQGTRLTVV.

The J gene is TRBJ2-7, the V gene TRBV18; D gene uncertain. The CDR3 consists of 14 residues. Germline V gene lookup returns CDR1 KGHSH and CDR2 LQKENI. V lost 6 bases and J lost 0, with 12 bases in between. CDR3 coding DNA: TGTGCCAGCTCTCGACGGGCGAGCTCCTACGAGCAGTACTTC. Translation: CASSRRASSYEQYF.

V gene TRBV5-1 combines with J gene TRBJ2-7; 11 bases are a match to TRBD2. V lost 4 bases to trimming and J lost 6 bases; unmatched junction nucleotides: 6. Germline V gives CDR1 SGHRS, CDR2 YFSETQ. The CDR3 covers 14 residues. The CDR3 reads CASSPTSGSGEQYF. The DNA for the CDR3 is TGCGCCAGCAGCCCCACTAGCGGGAGTGGCGAGCAGTACTTC.

V and J are TRBV18 and TRBJ1-2, with D possibly matching TRBD1 (5 bases). Germline V lookup: CDR1 KGHSH, CDR2 LQKENI. Deletions cut 2 bases from V and 7 bases from J, with 14 bases between. The CDR3 extends over 14 amino acids. CDR3 amino acids: CASSPSEGKGGYTF. The CDR3 nucleotides are TGTGCCAGCTCACCATCGGAGGGGAAGGGTGGCTACACCTTC.